The T cell receptor (beta chain) described here comes from a study of blood T cell repertoires in COVID-19. Assay used: immunoSEQ multiplex PCR; TCRdb lists only in-frame clones, some missing. The sample includes over 95,000 clones, roughly 84% of them seen just once. The germline CDR1 and CDR2 sequences are KGHDR and SFDVKD. The CDR3 spans 16 residues. Unmatched junction bases numbered 4, after V lost 0 bases and J lost 7 bases. The clonotype comes from a man in his sixties or seventies with active or convalescent COVID-19. The chain recombines TRBV24-1 with TRBJ2-1, with 11 bases lining up with TRBD2. The sequenced material came from peripheral blood. Written as DNA, the CDR3 is TGTGCCACCAGTGATTTGTTTAGCGGGGGGGGTAATGAGCAGTTCTTC. Translation: CATSDLFSGGGNEQFF.